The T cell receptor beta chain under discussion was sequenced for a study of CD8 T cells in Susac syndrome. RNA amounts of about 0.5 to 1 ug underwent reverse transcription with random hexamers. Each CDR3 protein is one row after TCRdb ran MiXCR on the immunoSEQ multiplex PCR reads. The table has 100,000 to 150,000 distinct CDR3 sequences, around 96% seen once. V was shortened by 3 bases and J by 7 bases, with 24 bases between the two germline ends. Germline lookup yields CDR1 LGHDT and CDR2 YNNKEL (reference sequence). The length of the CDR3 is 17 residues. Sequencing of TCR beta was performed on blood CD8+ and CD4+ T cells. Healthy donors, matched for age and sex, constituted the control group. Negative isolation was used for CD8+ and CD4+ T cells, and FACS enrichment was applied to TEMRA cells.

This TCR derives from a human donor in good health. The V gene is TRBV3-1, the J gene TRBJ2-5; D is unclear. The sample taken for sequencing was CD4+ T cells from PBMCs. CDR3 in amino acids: CASSQDFGFALKGTQYF. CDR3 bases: TGTGCCAGCAGCCAGGATTTCGGTTTTGCTCTAAAAGGGACCCAGTACTTC.